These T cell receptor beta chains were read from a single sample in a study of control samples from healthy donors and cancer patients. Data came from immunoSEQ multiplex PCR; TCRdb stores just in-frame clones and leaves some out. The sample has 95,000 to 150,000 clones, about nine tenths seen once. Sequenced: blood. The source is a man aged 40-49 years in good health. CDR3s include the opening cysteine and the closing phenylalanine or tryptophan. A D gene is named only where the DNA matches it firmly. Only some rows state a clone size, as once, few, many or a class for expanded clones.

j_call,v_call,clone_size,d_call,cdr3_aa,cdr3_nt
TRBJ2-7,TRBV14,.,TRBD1,CASSRQGKVGEQYF,TGTGCCAGCAGCCGACAGGGGAAAGTGGGAGAGCAGTACTTC
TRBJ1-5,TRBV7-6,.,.,CASSSVPGPRRDQPQHF,TGTGCCAGCAGCTCCGTCCCGGGACCTCGACGGGATCAGCCCCAGCATTTT
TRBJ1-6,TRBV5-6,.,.,CASSLKQRDNSPLHF,TGTGCCAGCAGCTTGAAGCAGCGTGATAATTCACCCCTCCACTTT
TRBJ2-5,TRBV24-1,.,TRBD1,CATSDSGGIGETQYF,TGTGCCACCAGTGATTCAGGGGGCATCGGAGAGACCCAGTACTTC
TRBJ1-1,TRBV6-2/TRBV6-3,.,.,CASSYSRQMNTEAFF,TGTGCCAGCAGTTACTCTCGTCAAATGAACACTGAAGCTTTCTTT
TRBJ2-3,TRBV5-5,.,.,CASSREWGSDTQYF,TGTGCCAGCTCTAGGGAGTGGGGGTCAGATACGCAGTATTTT
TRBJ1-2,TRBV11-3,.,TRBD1,CASSLDRQGADGYTF,TGTGCCAGCAGCTTGGATCGACAGGGGGCCGATGGCTACACCTTC
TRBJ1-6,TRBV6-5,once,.,CASSYSRQTNSPLHF,TGTGCCAGCAGTTACTCCCGACAGACTAATTCACCCCTCCACTTT
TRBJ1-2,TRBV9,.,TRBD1,CASSDRQGGGFYYGYTF,TGTGCCAGCAGCGACCGACAGGGGGGAGGTTTTTACTATGGCTACACCTTC
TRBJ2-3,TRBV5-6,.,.,CASSRRSLYGTQYF,TGTGCCAGCAGCCGGAGAAGCCTGTACGGTACGCAGTATTTT
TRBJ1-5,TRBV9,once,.,CASSVGGGLNQPQHF,TGTGCCAGCAGCGTAGGCGGGGGGCTAAATCAGCCCCAGCATTTT
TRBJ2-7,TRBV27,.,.,CASSLGSGARYEQYF,TGTGCCAGCAGTTTAGGGTCGGGGGCGAGGTACGAGCAGTACTTC
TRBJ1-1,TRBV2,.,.,CASLSRGGTEAFF,TGTGCCAGCCTTAGTAGAGGGGGGACTGAAGCTTTCTTT
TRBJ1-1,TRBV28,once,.,CASSLSGDTEAFF,TGTGCCAGCAGTTTGTCGGGGGACACTGAAGCTTTCTTT
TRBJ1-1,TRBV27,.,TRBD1,CASSPTGSSTEAFF,TGTGCCAGCAGTCCGACAGGGTCCAGCACTGAAGCTTTCTTT
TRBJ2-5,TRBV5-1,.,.,CASSLVRPGQGQETQYF,TGCGCCAGCAGCTTGGTCCGGCCGGGGCAGGGCCAAGAGACCCAGTACTTC